The next 14 T cell receptor beta chains were all read from a single sample in a study of T cells of healthy individuals. One entry per CDR3 protein, called by TCRdb with MiXCR from the 5' RACE reads. The sample yields about 100,000 distinct CDR3 sequences, approximately 15% seen once. These receptors all come from a human donor in good health.

The chain carries TRBV7-8 and TRBJ2-4; D assignment may be TRBD1 or TRBD2 (5 bases each). Trimming stripped 5 bases from V and 0 bases from J, with 8 bases between. This CDR3 region has 14 residues. Germline V gene data show CDR1 as SGHVS and CDR2 as FQNEAQ. The CDR3, as DNA: TGTGCCAGCAGCCCCGGGACAGCCAAAAACATTCAGTACTTC. Amino acids: CASSPGTAKNIQYF.

This clonotype was counted ten times or more. The rearrangement links TRBV4-1 to TRBJ2-5, with 11 bases identical to TRBD2. The V gene end was trimmed by 0 bases and the J gene end by 1 base; junction bases not matched to a gene: 10. There are 19 residues in the CDR3. CDR1 is MGHRA and CDR2 is YSYEKL in the germline V gene. Here the CDR3 reads CASSQEPASGRTIQETQYF. The CDR3 nucleotides are TGCGCCAGCAGCCAAGAGCCCGCTAGCGGGAGGACCATCCAAGAGACCCAGTACTTC.

This clonotype came up many times. This chain joins TRBV3-1 and TRBJ2-7, with D possibly matching TRBD2 (5 bases). There are 12 residues in the CDR3. Germline CDR1 reads LGHDT; CDR2 reads YNNKEL (reference sequence). Trimming shortened V by 4 bases and J by 8 bases, and 12 bases separated the two germline ends. CDR3 bases: TGTGCCAGCAGCCCGGGATCGCTTAAGCAGTACTTC. Its protein is CASSPGSLKQYF.

J is TRBJ2-1 and V is TRBV4-2, with 7 bases matching TRBD2. The CDR3 sequence is 16 residues long. Germline-derived CDR1 and CDR2 are LGHNA and YNFKEQ. V dropped 2 bases and J dropped 0; count of bases not matched to a gene: 4. In DNA form, the CDR3 reads TGTGCCAGCAGCCAACTAGCGGCTAGCTCCTACAATGAGCAGTTCTTC. Translating it yields CASSQLAASSYNEQFF.

V usage is TRBV5-1 and J usage is TRBJ2-2; D is unclear. The V and J ends lost 4 bases and 2 bases respectively, with 9 bases between them. Germline assignment: CDR1 SGHRS and CDR2 YFSETQ. CDR3 length: 14 residues. CDR3 nucleotides: TGCGCCAGCAGCCTTGAGGAAAACACCGGGGAGCTGTTTTTT. As protein: CASSLEENTGELFF. The whole variable domain, filled in from reference TRBV5-1 and TRBJ2-2, reads KAGVTQTPRYLIKTRGQQVTLSCSPISGHRSVSWYQQTPGQGLQFLFEYFSETQRNKGNFPGRFSGRQFSNSRSEMNVSTLELGDSALYLCASSLEENTGELFFGEGSRLTVL.

This clonotype has at least ten counts. The V gene is TRBV6-2 or TRBV6-3, the J gene TRBJ2-7; D unresolved. The CDR3 length is 12 residues. Looked up from germline, CDR1 is MNHEY and CDR2 is SVGEGT. Trimming removed 2 bases from V and 3 bases from J, with 5 bases in between. In DNA, the CDR3 is TGTGCCAGCAGTTACGGCATCTACGAGCAGTACTTC. Translated, it gives CASSYGIYEQYF.

This clonotype was recorded a few times. The J gene is TRBJ1-1, the V gene TRBV10-3; D call uncertain. The germline V gene has CDR1 ENHRY and CDR2 SYGVKD. This CDR3 region has 12 residues. The ends were cut back, 6 bases at V and 3 bases at J, with 8 bases in the middle. Here the CDR3 reads CAISGVHTEAFF. The CDR3 bases are TGTGCCATCAGCGGGGTCCACACTGAAGCTTTCTTT.

The table lists this clonotype with many counts. The chain's CDR3 is CASRAADDYEQYF. For the CDR3, the DNA is TGCGCCAGCAGAGCAGCCGACGACTACGAGCAGTACTTC. The rearrangement uses TRBV5-1 and TRBJ2-7; D unclear. In germline, CDR1 is SGHRS, CDR2 YFSETQ. The CDR3 sequence is 13 residues long. The V gene lost 5 bases and the J gene lost 3 bases, with 12 bases spanning the gap.

Many counts were recorded for this clonotype. This rearrangement joins TRBV15 to TRBJ1-4; possible D gene TRBD1, 6 bases. Per the germline V gene, CDR1 is LNHNV and CDR2 is YYDKDF (reference sequence). This CDR3 is built from 15 residues. Trimming left V 3 bases short and J 0 bases short, with 8 bases between. CDR3 loop: CATSSRGPTNEKLFF. Written as DNA, the CDR3 is TGTGCCACCAGCAGCAGGGGTCCAACTAATGAAAAACTGTTTTTT.

This clonotype was observed at least ten times. The rearrangement uses TRBV9 and TRBJ1-6; D uncertain. The germline gives CDR1 SGDLS, CDR2 YYNGEE. V gave up 4 bases and J gave up 3 bases, with 11 bases separating them. This CDR3 has 15 amino acids. CDR3 in amino acids: CASSPRGNYNSPLHF. CDR3 bases: TGTGCCAGCAGCCCCCGGGGAAACTATAATTCACCCCTCCACTTT. Full variable domain (missing parts from reference TRBV9 and TRBJ1-6): DSGVTQTPKHLITATGQRVTLRCSPRSGDLSVYWYQQSLDQGLQFLIQYYNGEERAKGNILERFSAQQFPDLHSELNLSSLELGDSALYFCASSPRGNYNSPLHFGNGTRLTVT.

This sequence joins TRBV28 and TRBJ2-7; TRBD1 might be the D (6 bases). V was clipped by 6 bases and J by 4 bases, with 25 bases between them. Germline CDR1 and CDR2: MDHEN and SYDVKM. This CDR3 has 17 amino acids. The CDR3: CASRRWNLQGFGYEQYF. CDR3 nucleotide sequence: TGTGCCAGCAGGAGATGGAATCTTCAGGGGTTTGGGTACGAGCAGTACTTC. Filled out from reference TRBV28 and TRBJ2-7, the complete variable domain reads DVKVTQSSRYLVKRTGEKVFLECVQDMDHENMFWYRQDPGLGLRLIYFSYDVKMKEKGDIPEGYSVSREKKERFSLILESASTNQTSMYLCASRRWNLQGFGYEQYFGPGTRLTVT.

This chain links TRBV12-3 or TRBV12-4 with TRBJ1-2, with 9 bases aligning to TRBD1. The CDR3 length is 14 residues. Trimming at V came to 4 bases and at J to 7 bases, leaving 7 bases not matched to a gene. The DNA for the CDR3 is TGTGCCAGCAGTTCGGGACAGGGTTTTTTTGGCTACACCTTC. It yields the protein CASSSGQGFFGYTF.

The chain joins TRBV15 to TRBJ2-3; 7 positions agree with TRBD1. Looked up from germline, CDR1 is LNHNV and CDR2 is YYDKDF (reference sequence). J gave up 3 bases and V 1 base, and 4 bases lay outside the gene matches. This CDR3 has 15 amino acids. In DNA form, the CDR3 reads TGTGCCACCAGCAGAGGGACAGGAGAGACAGATACGCAGTATTTT. Its protein product is CATSRGTGETDTQYF. The full variable domain, with the rest looked up from reference TRBV15 and TRBJ2-3, is DAMVIQNPRYQVTQFGKPVTLSCSQTLNHNVMYWYQQKSSQAPKLLFHYYDKDFNNEADTPDNFQSRRPNTSFCFLDIRSPGLGDTAMYLCATSRGTGETDTQYFGPGTRLTVL.

V gene TRBV29-1 combines with J gene TRBJ2-3; TRBD1 aligns across 7 bases. The CDR3 loop spans 13 amino acids. V trimming: 6 bases; J trimming: 6 bases; junction bases outside the gene matches: 9. The germline gives CDR1 SQVTM, CDR2 ANQGSEA. The CDR3 DNA reads TGCAGCGTCGGCCCGGGGACAGACGATACGCAGTATTTT. This codes for CSVGPGTDDTQYF.